The 29 T cell receptor beta chains in this list originate from one sample, sequenced in a study of blood T cell repertoires in COVID-19. The repertoire was sequenced with immunoSEQ multiplex PCR; TCRdb's copy has only in-frame clones and lacks some. The profile covers 190,000 or so clones, with about 82% appearing a single time and about 0.95% taken by the ten largest. The source material was peripheral blood. The receptors were gathered from a man aged 55 to 69 with COVID-19, enrolled during active disease.

This sequence joins TRBV29-1 and TRBJ2-2, with 7 bases aligning to TRBD1. The CDR3 spans 14 residues. J gave up 2 bases and V 8 bases, and 8 bases lay outside the gene matches. Germline V gene lookup returns CDR1 SQVTM and CDR2 ANQGSEA. This CDR3 is CSTQGGTNTGELFF. The DNA for the CDR3 is TGCAGCACTCAAGGGGGCACCAACACCGGGGAGCTGTTTTTT.

CDR3: CASSRWDRASGANVLTF. CDR3 DNA sequence: TGTGCCAGCAGTCGTTGGGACAGGGCTTCTGGGGCCAACGTCCTGACTTTC. This chain uses TRBV6-6 with TRBJ2-6; 9 nucleotides agree with TRBD1. CDR3 size: 17 residues. Germline V gives CDR1 MNHNY, CDR2 SVGAGI (reference sequence). V gave up 5 bases and J gave up 1 base; unmatched junction bases: 6.

The chain links TRBV19 to TRBJ1-1, with D tentatively TRBD1 (6 bases). Trimming took 8 bases from V and 0 from J, leaving 10 bases between them. Looked up from germline, CDR1 is LNHDA and CDR2 is SQIVND (reference sequence). The CDR3 has 13 residues. DNA of the CDR3: TGTGCCAGTCGTAGGACAGTGAACACTGAAGCTTTCTTT. Translated, it gives CASRRTVNTEAFF.

The chain recombines TRBV19 with TRBJ1-5; the match to TRBD1 covers 7 bases. V lost 2 bases, J lost 1 base, and 5 bases stayed unmatched. CDR3 size: 16 residues. Germline CDR1 is LNHDA and CDR2 is SQIVND (reference sequence). CDR3 nucleotide sequence: TGTGCCAGTAGTATAACAGGGGCCATAAGCAATCAGCCCCAGCATTTT. Amino acids: CASSITGAISNQPQHF.

The gene calls are TRBV13 and TRBJ2-1, with D unclear. The CDR3 contains 15 residues. The V and J ends lost 3 bases and 5 bases respectively, with 14 bases between them. In germline, CDR1 is PRHDT, CDR2 FYEKMQ (reference sequence). CDR3 residues: CASSFEPLADNEQFF. The CDR3 coding sequence is TGTGCCAGCAGCTTCGAACCACTTGCGGACAATGAGCAGTTCTTC.

This clone was seen a handful of times. The chain employs TRBV3-1 (or the pseudogene TRBV3-2) and TRBJ1-2; possible D gene TRBD1, 5 bases. This CDR3 has 15 residues. V was shortened by 1 base and J by 4 bases, with 13 bases between the two germline ends. Germline loops: CDR1 LGHDT, CDR2 YNNKEL (reference sequence). The CDR3 region has the DNA TGTGCCAGCAGCCAAGGGGGGGGGACTCTCTATGGCTACACCTTC. Translating gives CASSQGGGTLYGYTF.

The chain links TRBV19 to TRBJ2-5; 7 bases map to TRBD2. Trimming cost V 1 base and J 5 bases; bases outside gene matches: 7. From germline, CDR1 is LNHDA and CDR2 SQIVND (reference sequence). This CDR3 has 15 residues. The CDR3, as DNA: TGTGCCAGTAGTATAGGAGCGGGGAGCAGGGAGACCCAGTACTTC. As protein: CASSIGAGSRETQYF.

The chain links TRBV6-5 to TRBJ1-1; tentative D call: TRBD1 (5 bases). CDR1 and CDR2 from the germline V gene are MNHEY and SVGAGI. This CDR3 has 16 residues. Deletions cut 3 bases from V and 10 bases from J, with 24 bases between. The CDR3 loop reads CASSYSTIEGYGGAFF. CDR3 nucleotides: TGTGCCAGCAGTTATTCAACAATCGAAGGTTACGGGGGAGCTTTCTTT.

V gene TRBV18 combines with J gene TRBJ1-1; 11 bases align to TRBD1. V was clipped by 3 bases and J by 4 bases; unmatched bases: 7. Germline values: CDR1 KGHSH, CDR2 LQKENI. This CDR3 comprises 16 residues. This chain's CDR3 is CASSPTGTGGSTEAFF. CDR3 in DNA: TGTGCCAGCTCACCGACCGGGACAGGGGGAAGCACTGAAGCTTTCTTT. Supplemented by reference TRBV18 and TRBJ1-1, the full variable domain reads NAGVMQNPRHLVRRRGQEARLRCSPMKGHSHVYWYRQLPEEGLKFMVYLQKENIIDESGMPKERFSAEFPKEGPSILRIQQVVRGDSAAYFCASSPTGTGGSTEAFFGQGTRLTVV.

The genes are TRBV19 and TRBJ1-4; 9 bases line up with TRBD1. The V gene end was trimmed by 4 bases and the J gene end by 8 bases; junction bases not matched to a gene: 5. The CDR3 is made up of 14 amino acids. Germline V lookup: CDR1 LNHDA, CDR2 SQIVND (reference sequence). In nucleotides, the CDR3 is TGTGCCAGTAGTAACAGGGGGCGCGGAGAAAAACTGTTTTTT. Residues: CASSNRGRGEKLFF. The whole variable domain, remainder taken from reference TRBV19 and TRBJ1-4, is DGGITQSPKYLFRKEGQNVTLSCEQNLNHDAMYWYRQDPGQGLRLIYYSQIVNDFQKGDIAEGYSVSREKKESFPLTVTSAQKNPTAFYLCASSNRGRGEKLFFGSGTQLSVL.

This chain uses TRBV9 with TRBJ2-1; tentative D call: TRBD2 (6 bases). Trimming took off 0 bases at V and 9 bases at J, with 10 bases between the two ends. The CDR3 is 13 amino acids. Germline assignment: CDR1 SGDLS and CDR2 YYNGEE. The CDR3 nucleotides are TGTGCCAGCAGCGTAGGCCAGGGAGGTGAGCAGTTCTTC. This translates into CASSVGQGGEQFF.

The chain has TRBV28 and TRBJ2-7; weak D call: TRBD2 (6 bases). Germline assignment: CDR1 MDHEN and CDR2 SYDVKM. V was cut by 6 bases and J by 3 bases, with 24 bases left in between. The CDR3 runs 17 residues. The CDR3 nucleotides are TGTGCCAGCAGCCCAACGAACGGGGCTGGGGGGAACTACGAGCAGTACTTC. It specifies CASSPTNGAGGNYEQYF.

The chain employs TRBV6-1 and TRBJ2-1; no reliable D call. This CDR3 region has 13 residues. Trimming pared 2 bases from V and 6 bases from J, leaving 8 bases between. Per the germline V gene, CDR1 is MNHNS and CDR2 is SASEGT. CDR3 bases: TGTGCCAGCAGTGAAATTTCCGGCAATGAGCAGTTCTTC. Protein product: CASSEISGNEQFF.

The gene calls are TRBV5-1 and TRBJ2-7; D may be TRBD1 (5 bases). V lost 7 bases and J lost 5, with 25 bases in between. There are 16 residues in the CDR3. From germline, CDR1 is SGHRS and CDR2 YFSETQ. The CDR3 region is CASSRYRQSNDNEQYF. In DNA, the CDR3 is TGCGCCAGCTCCAGATACAGGCAATCAAATGATAACGAGCAGTACTTC.

This chain connects TRBV12-5 to TRBJ1-2; TRBD1 is a possible D gene (5 bases). The CDR3 totals 16 residues. V lost 2 bases and J lost 2, with 15 bases in between. Germline loops: CDR1 LGHNT, CDR2 FRNRAP. Written as DNA, the CDR3 is TGTGCTAGTGGTTTGTCCCTCAGGGCGGCGAACTATGGCTACACCTTC. Its protein is CASGLSLRAANYGYTF.

V is TRBV6-2 or TRBV6-3 and J is TRBJ1-5; D is uncertain. The V and J ends lost 3 bases and 0 bases respectively, with 12 bases between them. Per germline, CDR1 MNHEY and CDR2 SVGEGT. The CDR3 is 16 amino acids. The CDR3, as DNA: TGTGCCAGCAGTTATATGTCGGTTTATAGCAATCAGCCCCAGCATTTT. It yields the protein CASSYMSVYSNQPQHF.

The chain joins TRBV29-1 to TRBJ1-2; 10 nucleotides match TRBD1. Per the germline V gene, CDR1 is SQVTM and CDR2 is ANQGSEA. The CDR3 covers 14 residues. Trimming removed 4 bases from V and 5 bases from J; junction bases left unmatched: 7. In DNA, the CDR3 is TGCAGCGTTGGCTCCGGGACAGGGGATTATGGCTACACCTTC. Translating gives CSVGSGTGDYGYTF.

The chain joins TRBV28 to TRBJ2-7; D is unresolved. Germline CDR1 is MDHEN and CDR2 is SYDVKM. Deletions cut 2 bases from V and 4 bases from J, with 6 bases between. The CDR3 is 12 amino acids. DNA of the CDR3: TGTGCCAGCAGTTTAATGCGGTACGAGCAGTACTTC. It yields the protein CASSLMRYEQYF.

The chain has TRBV19 and TRBJ2-1, with 10 bases fitting TRBD1. This CDR3 is 13 amino acids long. In germline, CDR1 is LNHDA, CDR2 SQIVND (reference sequence). The ends lost 6 bases at V and 7 bases at J; junction bases unmatched: 3. Here the CDR3 reads CASRGTGVNEQFF. The CDR3, as DNA: TGTGCCAGTAGGGGGACAGGGGTAAATGAGCAGTTCTTC.

The gene calls are TRBV20-1 and TRBJ1-2, with D uncertain. The germline V gene encodes CDR1 DFQATT and CDR2 SNEGSKA (reference sequence). The CDR3 is made up of 11 amino acids. The CDR3 sequence is CTEGSLYGYTF. The CDR3 region has the DNA TGCACCGAGGGAAGCCTCTATGGCTACACCTTC.

This chain connects TRBV5-1 to TRBJ2-3; the match to TRBD2 covers 12 bases. Germline lookup yields CDR1 SGHRS and CDR2 YFSETQ. With 1 base clipped from V and 5 bases from J, the junction kept 2 bases outside the gene matches. This CDR3 spans 15 amino acids. CDR3 DNA sequence: TGCGCCAGCAGCTTGTCGACTAGCGGGAGAGATACGCAGTATTTT. This codes for CASSLSTSGRDTQYF.

In DNA, the CDR3 is TGTGCCAGCAGCCTATTCACAGGCTCTGGAAACACCATATATTTT. Its protein product is CASSLFTGSGNTIYF. This sequence joins TRBV3-1 (or the pseudogene TRBV3-2) and TRBJ1-3; weak D call: TRBD1 (5 bases). This CDR3 is 15 amino acids long. In germline, CDR1 is LGHDT, CDR2 YNNKEL (reference sequence). V was shortened by 4 bases and J by 0 bases, with 10 bases between the two germline ends.

CDR3 sequence: CASSSDQPQHF. DNA for the CDR3: TGTGCCAGCAGCTCCGATCAGCCCCAGCATTTT. V gene TRBV5-8 combines with J gene TRBJ1-5; D gene ambiguous. Trimming took off 3 bases at V and 5 bases at J, with 3 bases between the two ends. CDR1 is SGHTS and CDR2 is YDEGEE in the germline V gene. The CDR3 covers 11 residues.

The chain links TRBV27 to TRBJ1-4, with D unresolved. Deletions cut 3 bases from V and 2 bases from J, with 7 bases between. The CDR3 is 14 amino acids. The germline V gene encodes CDR1 MNHEY and CDR2 SMNVEV (reference sequence). This chain's CDR3 is CASSFAGTNEKLFF. The CDR3 coding sequence is TGTGCCAGCAGTTTTGCGGGCACTAATGAAAAACTGTTTTTT.

The chain employs TRBV7-9 and TRBJ2-1; 8 nucleotides line up with TRBD2. Trimming took 2 bases from V and 2 from J; bases not matched to a gene: 8. The CDR3 runs 17 residues. CDR1 and CDR2 (germline): SEHNR, FQNEAQ (reference sequence). CDR3 amino acids: CASSLYRQRETYNEQFF. The DNA for the CDR3 is TGTGCCAGCAGCTTATACCGGCAGCGGGAGACCTACAATGAGCAGTTCTTC.

The chain is built from TRBV6-6 and TRBJ1-2, with 8 bases lining up with TRBD1. The CDR3 has 14 amino acids. The V segment lost 7 bases and the J segment 3 bases; nucleotides outside the gene matches: 7. The germline CDR1 and CDR2 sequences are MNHNY and SVGAGI (reference sequence). In DNA, the CDR3 is TGTGCCAGCACCCAAGGGACAGGAGACTATGGCTACACCTTC. Its protein product is CASTQGTGDYGYTF.

The chain recombines TRBV27 with TRBJ1-2, with no clear D. Trimming stripped 5 bases from V and 1 base from J, with 11 bases between. The CDR3 runs to 14 residues. From germline, CDR1 is MNHEY and CDR2 SMNVEV (reference sequence). The CDR3 loop is CASSPLVSNYGYTF. The DNA for the CDR3 is TGTGCCAGCAGTCCCCTTGTGAGTAACTATGGCTACACCTTC.

The chain links TRBV29-1 to TRBJ1-3; 7 nucleotides align to TRBD1. V shed 6 bases, J shed 6 bases, and the junction held 2 bases outside the gene matches. The CDR3 covers 11 residues. Germline CDR1 reads SQVTM; CDR2 reads ANQGSEA. For the CDR3, the DNA is TGCAGCGTGGGACAGAAAAACACCATATATTTT. This sequence encodes CSVGQKNTIYF.

This sequence joins TRBV11-2 and TRBJ1-2; a weak D match, TRBD1 (6 bases). This CDR3 is built from 14 residues. V lost 2 bases, J lost 6 bases, and 13 bases lay in between. The germline gives CDR1 SGHAT, CDR2 FQNNGV. CDR3 coding DNA: TGTGCCAGCAGCTTATGGTCCTACAGGGATGGCTACACCTTC. It is translated as CASSLWSYRDGYTF.